Sequencing of this TCR beta chain was carried out in a study of Graves' ophthalmopathy and Graves' hyperthyroidism. Study at large: Untreated patients at initial diagnosis provided peripheral blood. General study findings and limits: Blood contained most expanded thyroid clonotypes exceeding 0.001 frequency.

This clonotype was found many times. What it recognizes is unknown. The study amplified TCR beta CDR3 regions using RNA transcripts. An opening RT-PCR round employed HTBI primers and preceded a second-round multiplex PCR. TCRdb re-analysed the multiplex PCR reads in MiXCR, keeping a single row per CDR3 protein. This sample has 350,000 to 450,000 distinct CDR3 sequences, with around 21% found just once. The germline V and J ends were trimmed by 6 bases and 2 bases, with 7 bases remaining between them. This CDR3 comprises 12 residues. Each hyperthyroidism patient was newly diagnosed, with under 2 months' duration, and aged 18 to 65. Other autoimmune diseases, uncontrolled infections, pregnancy or lactation led to the exclusion of patients.

The chain uses TRBV12-3 or TRBV12-4 and TRBJ1-2, with a weak D call TRBD1 (6 bases). The sequenced sample was peripheral blood. This sequence was found in a young woman with stable Graves' hyperthyroidism. In DNA form, the CDR3 reads TGTGCCAGCAGCGGGGGCAACTATGGCTACACCTTC. As protein: CASSGGNYGYTF.